The present T cell receptor beta chain was sequenced within a study of neurological immune-mediated disorders. The table lists this clonotype with many counts. CDR3 size: 13 residues. Trimming stripped 5 bases from V and 4 bases from J, with 10 bases between. Germline assignment: CDR1 LGHDT and CDR2 YNNKEL (reference sequence). Synthesis of cDNA was accomplished via 5'RACE employing 10-nucleotide random UMIs. TCRdb ran MiXCR on the 5' RACE reads and lists one entry per CDR3 protein. The table includes under 80,000 distinct CDR3 sequences, 5.2% detected once. The sequenced sample consisted of PBMCs. The chain carries TRBV3-1 and TRBJ2-3, with D perhaps matching TRBD2 (6 bases). The sequence was obtained from a woman younger than 45 with multiple sclerosis. The CDR3: CASSETSPDTQYF. The CDR3 DNA reads TGTGCCAGCAGCGAGACTAGTCCAGATACGCAGTATTTT.